This T cell receptor beta chain was profiled in a study of shared clonotypes between healthy human individuals. Study-wide background: The plates for each donor numbered three CD4 naive, three CD4 memory, two CD8 naive and one CD8 memory. Study observations and caveats: Clonotype sharing across a handful of donors was observed for 4% to 5.5% of naive CD4 clonotypes.

With 1 base removed from V and 8 bases from J, the gap between germline ends came to 18 bases. Per germline, CDR1 SGHDN and CDR2 FVKESK. The CDR3 has 16 amino acids. Worth noting for this clone: Its cognate antigen is unknown.

Healthy adults negative for HIV, lacking recent acute infections or vaccinations, served as donors. Measured with immunoSEQ multiplex PCR; TCRdb has only the in-frame clones, and not every one. The table records about 1.5 million clones, about 96% of them present only once. The sequence was obtained from a man aged 30-40 years in good health. Sequencing was performed on naive CD4+ T cells sorted from blood. Subset reported: CD45RA+ positively selected. V is TRBV14 and J is TRBJ2-1, with D possibly matching TRBD1 (5 bases). The CDR3 region is CASSQALHRYIDEQFF. CDR3 in DNA: TGTGCCAGCAGCCAAGCGTTGCACAGGTACATCGATGAGCAGTTCTTC. The full variable domain, rest sourced from reference TRBV14 and TRBJ2-1, is EAGVTQFPSHSVIEKGQTVTLRCDPISGHDNLYWYRRVMGKEIKFLLHFVKESKQDESGMPNNRFLAERTGGTYSTLKVQPAELEDSGVYFCASSQALHRYIDEQFFGPGTRLTVL.